One sample yielded the 8 T cell receptor beta chains listed below, sequenced in a study of T cell clones after liver transplantation. Only in-frame clones appear in the TCRdb table, and some are missing; sequencing was by immunoSEQ multiplex PCR. The sample has tens of thousands of clones; roughly nine tenths are singletons. The sample was CD4+ T cells from blood, taken before liver transplant. The source is a human donor who received a liver transplant.

The chain employs TRBV10-1 and TRBJ1-5, with TRBD1 as a possible D gene (5 bases). Germline V gene data show CDR1 as WNHNN and CDR2 as SYGVQD (reference sequence). Between the trimmed V and J ends, which lost 8 bases and 9 bases, there was a span of 17 bases. CDR3 length equals 13 residues. The CDR3 DNA reads as TGCGCCAGCTCCCAATCCGGGGCTGGGCCCCAGCATTTT. Its translation is CASSQSGAGPQHF.

The chain recombines TRBV5-5 with TRBJ2-1; D unresolved. The CDR3 contains 13 residues. Germline V CDR1 and CDR2: SGHKS, YYEKEE (reference sequence). V gave up 3 bases and J gave up 10 bases, with 14 bases separating them. The CDR3 is CASSSTLGPEQFF. In nucleotides, the CDR3 is TGTGCCAGCAGCTCGACTTTAGGGCCCGAGCAGTTCTTC.

The chain couples TRBV2 to TRBJ1-6; D is unresolved. Looked up from germline, CDR1 is SNHLY and CDR2 is FYNNEI. Trimming took 7 bases from V and 7 from J, leaving 11 bases between them. The CDR3 is 13 amino acids. The CDR3 DNA reads as TGTGCCAGCATTGCCGTGATCAATTCACCCCTCCACTTT. The encoded protein is CASIAVINSPLHF.

The V call is TRBV28, the J call TRBJ2-5, with D unclear. Between the trimmed V and J ends, which lost 3 bases and 3 bases, there was a span of 2 bases. From germline, CDR1 is MDHEN and CDR2 SYDVKM. The CDR3 consists of 11 residues. CDR3 in DNA: TGTGCCAGCAGTTTCGAAGAGACCCAGTACTTC. Translated: CASSFEETQYF.

The J gene is TRBJ2-7, the V gene TRBV7-2, with D perhaps TRBD1 or TRBD2 (6 bases each). This CDR3 region has 15 residues. Trimming removed 7 bases at V and 4 bases at J, with 20 bases between. CDR1 SGHTA and CDR2 FQGNSA come from the germline V gene. In DNA, the CDR3 is TGTGCCAGCACTCCGGCCGGGGGCGCCTCTTACGAGCAGTACTTC. Translating gives CASTPAGGASYEQYF.

This clone was seen a handful of times. V and J are TRBV11-3 and TRBJ2-3; TRBD2 matches at 7 bases. V trimming: 5 bases; J trimming: 3 bases; junction bases outside the gene matches: 8. Germline values: CDR1 SGHNT, CDR2 YENEEA. CDR3 size: 15 residues. Here the CDR3 DNA reads TGTGCCAGCAGCACCCGGACTAGTACTACAGATACGCAGTATTTT. Translation: CASSTRTSTTDTQYF. Filled out from reference TRBV11-3 and TRBJ2-3, the complete variable domain reads EAGVVQSPRYKIIEKKQPVAFWCNPISGHNTLYWYLQNLGQGPELLIRYENEEAVDDSQLPKDRFSAERLKGVDSTLKIQPAELGDSAVYLCASSTRTSTTDTQYFGPGTRLTVL.

This chain connects TRBV4-3 to TRBJ2-1; tentatively, D is TRBD1 or TRBD2 (7 bases each). The V end lost 3 bases, the J end lost 2 bases, and 17 bases lay between the germline ends. The CDR3 length is 17 residues. Germline V gives CDR1 LGHNA, CDR2 YSLEER. Here the CDR3 reads CASSQGTQGTTYNEQFF. DNA for the CDR3: TGCGCCAGCAGCCAGGGTACACAGGGGACTACCTACAATGAGCAGTTCTTC.

This sequence joins TRBV6-5 and TRBJ2-7; D remains unclear. Germline V lookup: CDR1 MNHEY, CDR2 SVGAGI. The germline V and J ends were trimmed by 6 bases and 3 bases, with 9 bases remaining between them. This CDR3 contains 12 residues. The CDR3 bases are TGTGCCAGCAGAAACCCCAACTACGAGCAGTACTTC. Its protein product is CASRNPNYEQYF.